This is a list of T cell receptor beta chains from one sample in a study of T-cell memory formation after mild COVID-19. Each CDR3 protein is one row after TCRdb ran MiXCR on the 5' RACE reads. This sample carries approximately 560,000 distinct CDR3 sequences, 15% to 20% of them seen once, and the ten largest clones take about 8.6%. Input material: PBMCs or a T cell subset sorted from them (not recorded which). The receptors originated from an adult woman who had mild COVID-19 (a few samples of this study predate the infection). Cell type and time point are not known. CDR3s include the opening cysteine and the closing phenylalanine or tryptophan. Each record gives: clone size, V gene, D gene, J gene, CDR3 DNA, CDR3 protein. A D gene is named only where the DNA matches it firmly. A clone size is listed for some rows: how often the clone was seen (once, few, many), or a class if it is expanded.

NA	TRBV12-3/TRBV12-4	NA	TRBJ2-1	TGTGCCAGCAGTTCCGGACAGATCAACTACAATGAGCAGTTCTTC	CASSSGQINYNEQFF
NA	TRBV7-3	TRBD1	TRBJ1-1	TGTGCCAGCAGCTTATATAATGACAGGGGAGGAACTGAAGCTTTCTTT	CASSLYNDRGGTEAFF
NA	TRBV11-2	TRBD1	TRBJ2-5	TGTGCCAGCAGCTCAGACCCGGGACAGCAAGAGACCCAGTACTTC	CASSSDPGQQETQYF
few	TRBV7-2	NA	TRBJ2-7	TGTGCCAGCAAACCTAGCAGCGGTGGGTACGAGCAGTACTTC	CASKPSSGGYEQYF
NA	TRBV5-5	NA	TRBJ2-5	TGTGCCAGCAGCGCTGGACCGGACCAAGAGACCCAGTACTTC	CASSAGPDQETQYF
few	TRBV6-5	NA	TRBJ2-3	TGTGCCAGCAGAACCGGGACACCCGATACGCAGTATTTT	CASRTGTPDTQYF
NA	TRBV7-9	NA	TRBJ1-5	TGTGCCAGCAGCTATGAGACTAGTTGGGTCAGTAATCAGCCCCAGCATTTT	CASSYETSWVSNQPQHF
NA	TRBV4-1	TRBD1	TRBJ2-7	TGCGCCAGCAGCCAAGAAAAGACAGGGGAATACTACGAGCAGTACTTC	CASSQEKTGEYYEQYF
few	TRBV4-2	NA	TRBJ2-3	TGTGCCAGCAGCCGCGAGAGGGGAGTAACCGATACGCAGTATTTT	CASSRERGVTDTQYF
NA	TRBV20-1	TRBD2	TRBJ2-1	TGCAGTGCTCTACAGCCGGCCAGCGGGAGGGCCGATCAGTTCTTC	CSALQPASGRADQFF
NA	TRBV5-1	NA	TRBJ2-7	TGCGCCAGCAGCTCCTATCAGGGGTACGAGCAGTACTTC	CASSSYQGYEQYF
many	TRBV5-1	NA	TRBJ2-7	TGCGCCAGCAGTTTGACTACCGGGGCGAGCTCCTACGAGCAGTACTTC	CASSLTTGASSYEQYF
few	TRBV20-1	NA	TRBJ2-1	TGCAGTGCTAGAGACAGGGGAATGGGCAATGAGCAGTTCTTC	CSARDRGMGNEQFF
few	TRBV20-1	NA	TRBJ2-3	TGCAGTCCCTTCCGGGGTAGCGGTACAGATACGCAGTATTTT	CSPFRGSGTDTQYF
NA	TRBV20-1	NA	TRBJ1-5	TGCAGTGCTAATCCCCCAGATAGCAATCAGCCCCAGCATTTT	CSANPPDSNQPQHF
NA	TRBV7-6	TRBD2	TRBJ2-7	TGTGCCAGCAGCTTCAGCCCAGGGGGTAGCGGGAGTTACGAGCAGTACTTC	CASSFSPGGSGSYEQYF
NA	TRBV5-1	NA	TRBJ2-2	TGCGCCAGCAGTTCAGGACAGTTCACCGGGGAGCTGTTTTTT	CASSSGQFTGELFF
NA	TRBV7-7	NA	TRBJ2-5	TGTGCCAGCAGCTTAGGAGGCGGGGTAGAGACCCAGTACTTC	CASSLGGGVETQYF
NA	TRBV12-3/TRBV12-4	NA	TRBJ2-3	TGTGCCAGCCTGTTAGGGAGTACGCAGTATTTT	CASLLGSTQYF
NA	TRBV30	NA	TRBJ2-2	TGTGCCTGGAGTACGAGACACCTAAACACCGGGGAGCTGTTTTTT	CAWSTRHLNTGELFF
many	TRBV4-3	TRBD2	TRBJ2-7	TGCGCCAGCAGCCTCGGGCTAGCGGGGGAGACCTACGAGCAGTACTTC	CASSLGLAGETYEQYF
NA	TRBV30	TRBD1	TRBJ1-1	TGTGCCTGGACCTTGGGGACAGGGGTTAAAGCTTTCTTT	CAWTLGTGVKAFF
NA	TRBV12-3/TRBV12-4	TRBD2	TRBJ2-6	TGTGCCAGCAGTTCTAGACTAGCGATGGCTTTC	CASSSRLAMAF
NA	TRBV12-3/TRBV12-4	NA	TRBJ1-3	TGTGCCAGCATTCCTAGGACTGGAAACACCATATATTTT	CASIPRTGNTIYF
few	TRBV6-2/TRBV6-3	NA	TRBJ2-1	TGTGCCAGCACCGCCGTGTTGAGCTCCTACAATGAGCAGTTCTTC	CASTAVLSSYNEQFF
few	TRBV15	NA	TRBJ2-4	TGTGCCACCAGCAGGCACCAGGGGCTAGCCAAAAACATTCAGTACTTC	CATSRHQGLAKNIQYF
NA	TRBV7-9	TRBD1	TRBJ2-7	TGTGCCAGCAGCTCGACCGGGACAGGGGGTTTCGAGCAGTACTTC	CASSSTGTGGFEQYF
few	TRBV7-3	TRBD1	TRBJ1-2	TGTGCCAGCAGCTTAAGGGCAGGGGGCGGTGGCTACACCTTC	CASSLRAGGGGYTF
few	TRBV19	TRBD2	TRBJ2-3	TGTGCCAATTCATTTTGGGGGACTAGCGGGAATATTCCAGATACGCAGTATTTT	CANSFWGTSGNIPDTQYF
few	TRBV24-1	TRBD2	TRBJ2-5	TGTGCCACCAGTGATTTGGGAGTAGCGGGGCAAGAGACCCAGTACTTC	CATSDLGVAGQETQYF
few	TRBV7-9	NA	TRBJ2-2	TGTGCCAGCACCCCCGACAGGGAGGACACCGGGGAGCTGTTTTTT	CASTPDREDTGELFF
few	TRBV9	TRBD2	TRBJ2-3	TGTGCCAGCAGCGTAGTAGGGACTAGCGGGACAGATACGCAGTATTTT	CASSVVGTSGTDTQYF
NA	TRBV4-2	NA	TRBJ2-3	TGTGCCAGCAGCCGGCTTATTAGCACAGATACGCAGTATTTT	CASSRLISTDTQYF
few	TRBV4-1	NA	TRBJ2-3	TGCGCCAGCAGCCAAGTTATGGGTGGGGGCACAGATACGCAGTATTTT	CASSQVMGGGTDTQYF
NA	TRBV7-9	NA	TRBJ2-7	TGTGCCAGCAGCCAGGGTACCTACGAGCAGTACTTC	CASSQGTYEQYF
few	TRBV12-3/TRBV12-4	TRBD1	TRBJ1-2	TGTGCCAGCAGTCCGACCCGAGGGACAGACTCTAACTATGGCTACACCTTC	CASSPTRGTDSNYGYTF
NA	TRBV6-1	NA	TRBJ2-3	TGTGCCAGCAGTGAAGCTAGCATATCACAGACAGATACGCAGTATTTT	CASSEASISQTDTQYF
NA	TRBV18	TRBD2	TRBJ2-1	TGTGCCAGCTCACCGGGGACTAGCGGGAGCAAAAATGAGCAGTTCTTC	CASSPGTSGSKNEQFF
NA	TRBV7-3	NA	TRBJ2-1	TGTGCCAGCAGCTTATTGGCGGGGCCAGGGAATGAGCAGTTCTTC	CASSLLAGPGNEQFF
few	TRBV10-3	NA	TRBJ2-2	TGTGCCATCAGTGACACAAACACGAACACCGGGGAGCTGTTTTTT	CAISDTNTNTGELFF
NA	TRBV12-3/TRBV12-4	NA	TRBJ2-7	TGTGCCAGCAGTGTCGGGCTTCTCGTAATCCACGAGCAGTACTTC	CASSVGLLVIHEQYF
many	TRBV4-1	TRBD1	TRBJ1-5	TGCGCCAGCAGCCAAGAGCGGGTGACAGGGGATTTGGGCAATCAGCCCCAGCATTTT	CASSQERVTGDLGNQPQHF
once	TRBV28	NA	TRBJ2-1	TGTGCCAGCACCACGATCGACAGCGCGAGTTTCAATGAGCAGTTCTTC	CASTTIDSASFNEQFF
NA	TRBV6-5	TRBD2	TRBJ2-5	TGTGCCAGCAGTCGGCGAGGTAGCGGGAGCGCTGAGACCCAGTACTTC	CASSRRGSGSAETQYF
few	TRBV6-5	NA	TRBJ1-1	TGTGCCAGCAGTCTGATGGGACAATCTGAAGCTTTCTTT	CASSLMGQSEAFF
many	TRBV5-1	NA	TRBJ2-2	TGCGCCAGCAGCTCCGCTAACACCCCCTGGTACCCCGGGGAGCTGTTTTTT	CASSSANTPWYPGELFF
few	TRBV6-5	NA	TRBJ1-3	TGTGCCACTGCGTCTTTGGCTTCTGGAAACACCATATATTTT	CATASLASGNTIYF
NA	TRBV7-6	TRBD2	TRBJ2-3	TGTGCCAGCAGCCCCCTCGGGGGGGCAGATACGCAGTATTTT	CASSPLGGADTQYF
NA	TRBV2	NA	TRBJ1-5	TGTGCCAGCAGTAGGAACCAGGGGAGGAATCAGCCCCAGCATTTT	CASSRNQGRNQPQHF
NA	TRBV2	NA	TRBJ1-2	TGTGCCAGCAGTGAAAGGTCGGCGGGAATCTCCGAGGATGGCTACACCTTC	CASSERSAGISEDGYTF